These T cell receptor beta chains were read from a single sample in a study of T cell changes during pregnancy in multiple sclerosis. Libraries were prepared by immunoSEQ multiplex PCR; TCRdb keeps only in-frame clonotypes and omits some of them. The table lists 100,000 or so clones, around 92% of them singletons. The source was peripheral blood, collected in the third trimester of pregnancy. The receptors were gathered from a female donor with multiple sclerosis, enrolled in a pregnancy study. Both conserved end residues are trimmed from each CDR3. Fields, in order: V gene, D gene, CDR3 protein. A D gene is named only where the DNA matches it firmly.

v_gene: TRBV6-4
d_gene: TRBD2
CDR3aa: ASSKGLAGVVNEQF

v_gene: TRBV5-5
d_gene: TRBD1
CDR3aa: ASNWGLTGPQPQH

v_gene: TRBV28
d_gene: NA
CDR3aa: ASSSLPPATDNEQF

v_gene: TRBV5-1
d_gene: NA
CDR3aa: ASSWGTARSNEQF

v_gene: TRBV18
d_gene: NA
CDR3aa: ASSPPALSGAQETQY

v_gene: TRBV7-9
d_gene: TRBD2
CDR3aa: ASSPLASGEHYEQY

v_gene: TRBV5-4
d_gene: NA
CDR3aa: ASSPGVGYEQY

v_gene: TRBV9
d_gene: TRBD1
CDR3aa: ASSVSSGGRQY

v_gene: TRBV4-2
d_gene: NA
CDR3aa: ASSQDEGSGSSYNEQF

v_gene: TRBV6-6
d_gene: TRBD1
CDR3aa: ASGPPGQGASGELF

v_gene: TRBV19
d_gene: NA
CDR3aa: ASSMATRVSRLEAF

v_gene: TRBV6-5
d_gene: TRBD2
CDR3aa: ASSYLGLAGEQY

v_gene: TRBV7-2
d_gene: NA
CDR3aa: ASSLDPGNSYEQY

v_gene: TRBV19
d_gene: NA
CDR3aa: ASSRGRLPNTGELF

v_gene: TRBV5-1
d_gene: NA
CDR3aa: ASSLQGLRDTEAF

v_gene: TRBV7-8
d_gene: NA
CDR3aa: ASSLRPTPRPGNTIY

v_gene: TRBV9
d_gene: NA
CDR3aa: ASSVRGTTNEKLF

v_gene: TRBV28
d_gene: NA
CDR3aa: ASSFLAETGELF

v_gene: TRBV10-3
d_gene: TRBD2
CDR3aa: ASSGRVTDTQY

v_gene: TRBV7-2
d_gene: TRBD2
CDR3aa: ASSLEVLAGTYEQY